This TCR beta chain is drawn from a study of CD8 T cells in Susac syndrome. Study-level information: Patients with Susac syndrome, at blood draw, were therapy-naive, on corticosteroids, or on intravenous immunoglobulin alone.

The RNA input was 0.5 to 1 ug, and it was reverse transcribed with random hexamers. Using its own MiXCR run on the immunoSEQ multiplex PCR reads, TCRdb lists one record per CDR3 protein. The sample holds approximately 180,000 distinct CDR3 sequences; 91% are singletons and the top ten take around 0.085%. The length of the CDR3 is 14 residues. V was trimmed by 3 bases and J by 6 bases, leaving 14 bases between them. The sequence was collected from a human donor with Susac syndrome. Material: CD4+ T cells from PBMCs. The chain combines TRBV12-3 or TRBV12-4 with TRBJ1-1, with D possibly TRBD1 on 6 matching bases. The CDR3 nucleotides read TGTGCCAGCAGTTTTCTTGGGTCAGGGGCTGAAGCTTTCTTT. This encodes CASSFLGSGAEAFF.